The source of this T cell receptor beta chain is a study of molecular identifiers for immune sequencing clone quantification. Based on a CD8+CD4-CCR7+CD45RA+ profile, naive CD8 T cells were sorted. Findings and limits, study-wide: Detectable among about a million naive cells, according to reports, was Jurkat TCR RNA spiked in from one cell. Highly expanded clones may be undercounted when identical TCR molecules share barcodes.

Ten or more counts support this clonotype. The target antigen is unknown. With listed TCR primers and previously described methods, bulk TCR libraries were prepared. A single record per CDR3 protein comes from TCRdb applying MiXCR to the PCR reads. The data hold about 510,000 distinct CDR3 sequences, with approximately 25% observed a single time. The V gene's germline CDR1 is MNHEY and CDR2 SVGEGT. V was shortened by 7 bases and J by 2 bases, with 10 bases between the two germline ends. This CDR3 comprises 13 residues. Material for sequencing was naive CD8+ T cells from blood, with Jurkat cell RNA spiked in. Subset noted: FACS-sorted CD8+CD4-CCR7+CD45RA+ naive T cells. This sequence originates from a human donor in good health. Some libraries in this study had Jurkat cell RNA spiked in. This sequence joins TRBV6-2 or TRBV6-3 and TRBJ2-3, with D perhaps TRBD1 (6 bases). The CDR3 spells CASTGTHTDTQYF. Written as DNA, the CDR3 is TGTGCCAGCACCGGGACACACACAGATACGCAGTATTTT.